The clone carrying this T cell receptor beta chain was recorded only once. Profiled with immunoSEQ multiplex PCR; TCRdb holds only in-frame clones, not every one. The sample has under 85,000 clones, roughly 84% seen once. The sample comes from a study of OX40 agonist ivuxolimab in advanced cancers. V lost 4 bases, J lost 2 bases, and 15 bases lay in between. Germline CDR1 reads MGHRA; CDR2 reads YSYEKL. There are 15 residues in the CDR3. V is TRBV4-1 and J is TRBJ2-7, with D perhaps TRBD2 (6 bases). The input for sequencing was CD4+ or CD8+ T cells sorted from blood, taken in a trial of the OX40 agonist ivuxolimab. This sequence was found in an adult with an advanced solid tumor such as melanoma, head and neck, liver or kidney cancer. CDR3 nucleotide sequence: TGCGCCAGCAGCCCTTCCGGGACTCACGCCTACGAGCAGTACTTC. It translates to CASSPSGTHAYEQYF.